These T cell receptor beta chains were read from a single sample in a study of human T cells and chemical hapten exposure. TCRdb ran MiXCR on the RACE reads and lists one entry per CDR3 protein. Of approximately 320,000 distinct CDR3 sequences in the sample, about 5.4% were seen once. The source material was whole blood, sampled in connection with sensitization to the hapten diphenylcyclopropenone (DPC). The receptors here all came from a woman between 18 and 29 years old with alopecia areata. Some clones in this sample may be carry-over from other donors' samples. Both conserved end residues are part of each CDR3. The D gene is left open where the match is weak. Part of the rows lack a size; the others show once, few, many or a class for expanded clones.

.	.	13	TRBV7-7	TRBJ2-2	TGTGCTAGCAGTCCAGACAGCCCCGGGGAGCTGTTTTTT	CASSPDSPGELFF
many	TRBD1	16	TRBV27	TRBJ2-3	TGTGCCAGCAGTTTATCCGACAGGGGGAAGACAGATACGCAGTATTTT	CASSLSDRGKTDTQYF
.	.	15	TRBV13	TRBJ2-3	TGTGCCAGCAGCTTATGGGTCAGGGTGGCAGATACGCAGTATTTT	CASSLWVRVADTQYF
many	.	14	TRBV5-1	TRBJ1-2	TGCGCCAGCAGCCCCCAGACAGGACCGTATGGCTACACCTTC	CASSPQTGPYGYTF
.	.	13	TRBV6-5	TRBJ1-3	TGTGCCAGCAGTTGGGGATCAGGAAACACCATATATTTT	CASSWGSGNTIYF
many	.	15	TRBV18	TRBJ2-3	TGTGCCAGCTCACCACCGAGGGGGGAATCAGATACGCAGTATTTT	CASSPPRGESDTQYF
few	.	17	TRBV21-1	TRBJ1-1	TGTGCCAGCAGCAAAGGTGATGAGGAGGACCCGAACACTGAAGCTTTCTTT	CASSKGDEEDPNTEAFF
few	.	14	TRBV7-9	TRBJ2-7	TGTGCCAGCACCATATCAGAAAACCCCTACGAGCAGTACTTC	CASTISENPYEQYF
.	.	15	TRBV7-2	TRBJ2-7	TGTGCCAGCAGCATTCGGACAGGCCGGGAGTACGAGCAGTACTTC	CASSIRTGREYEQYF
many	.	14	TRBV12-3/TRBV12-4	TRBJ2-1	TGTGCCAGCAGTTTACCCGGACGGTACAATGAGCAGTTCTTC	CASSLPGRYNEQFF
many	.	15	TRBV7-9	TRBJ1-4	TGTGCCAGCAGCTCCTCAGGGAGTTTTAATGAAAAACTGTTTTTT	CASSSSGSFNEKLFF
few	.	15	TRBV12-3/TRBV12-4	TRBJ1-4	TGTGCCAGCAGTTCTAGACGGGCAGATGGCGAAAAACTGTTTTTT	CASSSRRADGEKLFF
.	.	14	TRBV7-8	TRBJ2-1	TGTGCCAGCAGCGAAGGAGCTGTCTACAATGAGCAGTTCTTC	CASSEGAVYNEQFF
.	.	14	TRBV27	TRBJ2-3	TGTGCCAGCAGTCGGAGACAGACCACAGATACGCAGTATTTT	CASSRRQTTDTQYF
many	.	15	TRBV7-2	TRBJ1-6	TGTGCCAGCAGTCTGGACGGCCCTTATAATTCACCCCTCCACTTT	CASSLDGPYNSPLHF
.	.	15	TRBV5-5	TRBJ2-5	TGTGCCAGCAGCGACGCGTCAGTGAGCCAAGAGACCCAGTACTTC	CASSDASVSQETQYF
few	TRBD1	16	TRBV5-6	TRBJ1-5	TGTGCCAGCAGCTTGGGTTGGGACAGGGATAATCAGCCCCAGCATTTT	CASSLGWDRDNQPQHF
many	TRBD1	15	TRBV6-1	TRBJ1-1	TGTGCCAGCAGTGGACAGGACAGGGGGCGGACTGAAGCTTTCTTT	CASSGQDRGRTEAFF
.	.	14	TRBV27	TRBJ2-1	TGTGCCAGCAGTGAAGCGGACTCCTACAATGAGCAGTTCTTC	CASSEADSYNEQFF
many	TRBD1	14	TRBV6-2/TRBV6-3	TRBJ2-7	TGTGCCAGCAGCCTTGGACAGGGGAACTACGAGCAGTACTTC	CASSLGQGNYEQYF
.	TRBD1	15	TRBV20-1	TRBJ2-3	TGCAGTGCTCCCCCCGGGACAGGGTGGACAGATACGCAGTATTTT	CSAPPGTGWTDTQYF
medium-sized	TRBD1	16	TRBV4-3	TRBJ1-1	TGCGCCAGCAGCCAAGATCCCGCAGGGGGCGGCACTGAAGCTTTCTTT	CASSQDPAGGGTEAFF
.	.	13	TRBV6-5	TRBJ1-1	TGTGCCAGCAGTTCCCCCGGGGGGCCGGTTGCTTTCTTT	CASSSPGGPVAFF
many	.	13	TRBV2	TRBJ2-5	TGTGCCAGCAGTAGGGGGAACCAAGAGACCCAGTACTTC	CASSRGNQETQYF
many	TRBD1	15	TRBV4-3	TRBJ1-5	TGCGCCAGCAGCCAAGAAACAGGGGGCCCGAAGCCCCAGCATTTT	CASSQETGGPKPQHF
.	.	16	TRBV4-1	TRBJ2-7	TGCGCCAGCAGCCAAGAGTGGCAAGGAGCCTCCTACGAGCAGTACTTC	CASSQEWQGASYEQYF
.	.	13	TRBV11-2	TRBJ2-3	TGTGCCAGCACCCTAAGGAGTGTAGATACGCAGTATTTT	CASTLRSVDTQYF
many	.	14	TRBV6-6	TRBJ1-3	TGTGCCAGCAGCCTCGTGGGCTCTGGAAACACCATATATTTT	CASSLVGSGNTIYF